This T cell receptor (beta chain) came from a study of blood T cell repertoires in COVID-19. Across the whole study: Samples came from the United States, Italy and Spain, spanning acute and convalescent COVID-19.

V lost 0 bases and J 2 bases, leaving 19 bases between the germline ends. CDR3 length equals 18 residues. From germline, CDR1 is SGHRS and CDR2 YFSETQ. Generated by immunoSEQ multiplex PCR, the TCRdb table keeps only in-frame clones and is missing some. The data hold approximately 270,000 clones, with under 85% observed a single time. V and J are TRBV5-1 and TRBJ2-3; D ambiguous. Sequencing was performed on peripheral blood. The TCR sequence derives from a human donor with COVID-19, enrolled during active disease. The donor label of this sample is uncertain. As DNA, the CDR3 is TGCGCCAGCAGCTTGGACCCGAATAACAGCAGGCCCACAGATACGCAGTATTTT. Translation: CASSLDPNNSRPTDTQYF.